This T cell receptor beta chain was documented in a study of blood T cell repertoires in COVID-19. Study information: Sources were T cells, B-cell-depleted T cells, or PBMCs; the material itself was cDNA or gDNA.

The sample holds one count of this clone. Assay: immunoSEQ multiplex PCR; the TCRdb copy retains only in-frame clones and omits some. The table includes around 300,000 clones, approximately 90% detected once. Germline loops: CDR1 MNHNY, CDR2 SVGAGI (reference sequence). The CDR3 consists of 16 residues. V was clipped by 6 bases and J by 1 base; unmatched bases: 8. V usage is TRBV6-6 and J usage is TRBJ1-1; 10 bases agree with TRBD1. This receptor was obtained from a woman aged 25 to 39 with COVID-19, enrolled during active disease. The sequenced sample was peripheral blood. This chain's CDR3 is CASRWGQGRWNTEAFF. DNA for the CDR3: TGTGCCAGCAGATGGGGACAGGGGAGATGGAACACTGAAGCTTTCTTT.